The sequence of this TCR beta chain was determined in a study of blood T cell repertoires in COVID-19. Study information: Spain, Italy and the United States supplied samples that represented acute and convalescent COVID-19. T cells, B-cell-depleted T cells, or PBMCs provided the cDNA or gDNA that served as material.

The CDR3 length is 17 residues. CDR1 and CDR2 (germline): SGHNT, YENEEA. Trimming cost V 5 bases and J 0 bases; bases outside gene matches: 10. TCRdb keeps only in-frame clones here, not all; method: immunoSEQ multiplex PCR. The sample lists 350,000 to 450,000 clones; 91% were seen once. Input material: PBMCs or T cells enriched from blood (not recorded which). The source of this sequence is a woman aged 35 to 49 who had been exposed to COVID-19. This chain links TRBV11-3 with TRBJ1-2, with TRBD1 matching over 9 bases. CDR3 sequence: CASSLRTGGRPNYGYTF. CDR3 nucleotides: TGTGCCAGCAGCCTTAGAACAGGGGGCCGTCCTAACTATGGCTACACCTTC.